The 8 T cell receptor beta chains below come from one sample, sequenced in a study of cytomegalovirus exposure and HLA in healthy donors. The PCR used 60 Vbeta and 13 Jbeta primers. The protocol was immunoSEQ multiplex PCR, while the TCRdb copy is restricted to in-frame clones and leaves out a portion. Among around 130,000 clones, around 67% were seen once, and the ten largest hold less than 2.5%. Sequencing was carried out using PBMCs. The receptors were sampled from a woman in her thirties or forties in good health and CMV-seropositive.

This clone has just a few counts. This chain uses TRBV25-1 with TRBJ2-6; D uncertain. The CDR3 is 13 amino acids. V was clipped by 10 bases and J by 1 base, with 8 bases between them. The V gene's germline CDR1 is MGHDK and CDR2 SYGVNS. DNA of the CDR3: TGTGCCACCCGAGAGTCTGGGGCCAACGTCCTGACTTTC. The encoded protein is CATRESGANVLTF.

The V call is TRBV27, the J call TRBJ1-2; a weak D match, TRBD1 (6 bases). CDR1 is MNHEY and CDR2 is SMNVEV in the germline V gene (reference sequence). Trimming pared 8 bases from V and 7 bases from J, leaving 20 bases between. The CDR3 is 14 amino acids. CDR3 sequence (DNA): TGTGCCAGCGGGAGACAGGATTTGGGCTGTGGCTACACCTTC. Protein sequence: CASGRQDLGCGYTF.

The chain combines TRBV27 with TRBJ2-3, with 7 positions matching TRBD2. The CDR3 spans 16 residues. The germline V gene encodes CDR1 MNHEY and CDR2 SMNVEV (reference sequence). The J segment lost 3 bases and the V segment lost 5 bases, leaving 11 bases of the junction unmatched. This CDR3 reads CASSPRWGGMTDTQYF. CDR3 sequence (DNA): TGTGCCAGCAGTCCACGGTGGGGGGGTATGACAGATACGCAGTATTTT.

This rearrangement joins TRBV18 to TRBJ1-1; the D is unclear. V was trimmed by 3 bases and J by 11 bases, leaving 13 bases between them. CDR3 length: 12 amino acids. CDR1 and CDR2 from the germline V gene are KGHSH and LQKENI. This CDR3 reads CASSPGRERAFF. The DNA for the CDR3 is TGTGCCAGCTCACCGGGAAGGGAGAGGGCTTTCTTT.

This rearrangement joins TRBV7-3 to TRBJ2-7, with 9 bases identical to TRBD1. Germline CDR1 SGHTA, CDR2 FQGTGA. The CDR3 runs to 18 residues. Unmatched junction bases numbered 14, after V lost 1 base and J lost 4 bases. CDR3 protein: CASSLIPLSQGAQYEQYF. Written as DNA, the CDR3 is TGTGCCAGCAGCTTAATACCTTTGTCACAGGGGGCACAGTACGAGCAGTACTTC.

CDR3 sequence (DNA): TGTGCCAGCAGCTTAGGGCAGGGCCCCGGGGAGCTGTTTTTT. As protein: CASSLGQGPGELFF. The chain joins TRBV7-3 to TRBJ2-2; a weak D match, TRBD1 (5 bases). This CDR3 region has 14 residues. Trimming shortened V by 2 bases and J by 6 bases, and 10 bases separated the two germline ends. The germline gives CDR1 SGHTA, CDR2 FQGTGA.

This chain uses TRBV28 with TRBJ1-4, with 7 bases aligning to TRBD1. This CDR3 comprises 17 residues. After removal of 4 bases from V and 7 bases from J, the junction contained 15 bases not matched to a gene. CDR1 is MDHEN, CDR2 SYDVKM, per germline. The chain's CDR3 is CASSWVIGPGGGEKLFF. CDR3 in DNA: TGTGCCAGCAGTTGGGTAATAGGTCCAGGGGGAGGTGAAAAACTGTTTTTT.

The V call is TRBV6-5, the J call TRBJ2-7; 10 positions agree with TRBD1. The CDR3 is 16 residues long. Germline values: CDR1 MNHEY, CDR2 SVGAGI. V was pared by 2 bases and J by 7 bases, with 11 bases of the junction left unmatched. CDR3 nucleotide sequence: TGTGCCAGCAGTTACAAATCCGGGACAGGGGTCGGGGAGCAGTACTTC. It yields the protein CASSYKSGTGVGEQYF.